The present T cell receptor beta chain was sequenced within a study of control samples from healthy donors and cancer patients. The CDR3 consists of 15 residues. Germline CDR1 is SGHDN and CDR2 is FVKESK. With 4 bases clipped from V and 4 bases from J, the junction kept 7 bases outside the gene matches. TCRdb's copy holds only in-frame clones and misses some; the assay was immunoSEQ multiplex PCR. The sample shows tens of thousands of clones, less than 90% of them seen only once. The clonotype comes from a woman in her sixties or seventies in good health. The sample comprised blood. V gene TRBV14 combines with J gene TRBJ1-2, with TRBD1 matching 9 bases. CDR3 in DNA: TGTGCCAGCAGCCTCGAACAGGGGGCCACCTATGGCTACACCTTC. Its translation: CASSLEQGATYGYTF.